The 10 T cell receptor beta chains below come from one sample, sequenced in a study of T cells in narcolepsy. Profiled with immunoSEQ multiplex PCR; TCRdb holds only in-frame clones, not every one. The sample holds tens of thousands of clones; roughly 80% are singletons and the top ten take 0.71%. The sample comprised CD45RA- memory CD4+ T cells from PBMCs. Receptors originate from a human donor with narcolepsy.

The gene calls are TRBV6-1 and TRBJ1-3, with D unclear. CDR1 MNHNS and CDR2 SASEGT come from the germline V gene. Trimming shortened V by 8 bases and J by 0 bases, and 5 bases separated the two germline ends. CDR3 length: 12 amino acids. The CDR3 DNA follows: TGTGCCAGCGGTTACTCTGGAAACACCATATATTTT. Translating it yields CASGYSGNTIYF.

CDR3 region: CASNPGQGADEQYF. The CDR3 nucleotides read TGTGCCAGCAACCCCGGACAGGGGGCGGACGAGCAGTACTTC. The genes are TRBV7-3 and TRBJ2-7; 11 bases line up with TRBD1. The V segment lost 7 bases and the J segment 5 bases; nucleotides outside the gene matches: 7. Germline values: CDR1 SGHTA, CDR2 FQGTGA. This CDR3 has 14 amino acids.

This clone has just one count. The chain employs TRBV4-1 and TRBJ2-5; D might be TRBD1 (5 bases). The CDR3 is 15 amino acids. The V end was cut by 2 bases, the J end by 1 base, with 11 bases between. Germline V lookup: CDR1 MGHRA, CDR2 YSYEKL. CDR3 sequence (DNA): TGCGCCAGCAGCCAATCTCCGGACACCCAAGAGACCCAGTACTTC. Translating gives CASSQSPDTQETQYF.

The chain couples TRBV19 to TRBJ1-6; possible D gene TRBD1, 6 bases. The CDR3 loop spans 14 amino acids. V lost 7 bases, J lost 8 bases, and 15 bases lay in between. Germline CDR1 is LNHDA and CDR2 is SQIVND (reference sequence). The CDR3 is CASKPRGPYSPLHF. In nucleotides, the CDR3 is TGTGCCAGTAAGCCCCGGGGGCCCTATTCACCCCTCCACTTT.

The rearrangement joins TRBV7-8 to TRBJ2-2; D is possibly TRBD2 (5 bases). CDR3 length equals 15 residues. The germline gives CDR1 SGHVS, CDR2 FQNEAQ. V gave up 3 bases and J gave up 2 bases, with 10 bases separating them. The CDR3 region has the DNA TGTGCCAGCAGCTTGCGGGCCCCAAACACCGGGGAGCTGTTTTTT. Translation: CASSLRAPNTGELFF.

The chain is built from TRBV7-2 and TRBJ2-7; 10 nucleotides align to TRBD1. Trimming removed 6 bases from V and 1 base from J; junction bases left unmatched: 6. The CDR3 loop spans 15 amino acids. From germline, CDR1 is SGHTA and CDR2 FQGNSA. The CDR3 sequence: CASRAAGQGSYEQYF. The CDR3 DNA reads as TGTGCCAGCAGGGCCGCGGGACAGGGGTCCTACGAGCAGTACTTC.

This clone was seen once. The chain recombines TRBV18 with TRBJ2-1, with a tentative D call TRBD2 (6 bases). CDR1 is KGHSH and CDR2 is LQKENI in the germline V gene. V lost 5 bases, J lost 9 bases, and 20 bases lay in between. This CDR3 spans 15 amino acids. The CDR3 reads CASSSDGFGGAEQFF. CDR3 DNA: TGTGCCAGCTCATCGGACGGGTTTGGAGGGGCTGAGCAGTTCTTC.

This clone appeared once. This rearrangement joins TRBV9 to TRBJ2-4; D is perhaps TRBD1 (6 bases). CDR1 is SGDLS and CDR2 is YYNGEE in the germline V gene. Trimming removed 4 bases at V and 14 bases at J, with 22 bases between. CDR3 length: 14 amino acids. CDR3 sequence reads: CASSPREINREKYF. For the CDR3, the DNA is TGTGCCAGCAGCCCCCGCGAAATTAACAGGGAAAAGTACTTC.

The rearrangement uses TRBV19 and TRBJ1-1; 7 positions agree with TRBD1. V lost 8 bases, J lost 5 bases, and 11 bases stayed unmatched. The CDR3 covers 14 residues. CDR1 is LNHDA and CDR2 is SQIVND in the germline V gene (reference sequence). The CDR3 here is CASGHPTGDTEAFF. The DNA of the CDR3 is TGTGCCAGTGGCCACCCAACAGGGGATACTGAAGCTTTCTTT. The full variable domain, rest sourced from reference TRBV19 and TRBJ1-1, is DGGITQSPKYLFRKEGQNVTLSCEQNLNHDAMYWYRQDPGQGLRLIYYSQIVNDFQKGDIAEGYSVSREKKESFPLTVTSAQKNPTAFYLCASGHPTGDTEAFFGQGTRLTVV.

This clone occurred once. The chain uses TRBV6-6 and TRBJ1-6; no firm D call. Trimming cost V 0 bases and J 5 bases, with 5 bases left between them. This CDR3 contains 14 residues. Germline CDR1 is MNHNY and CDR2 is SVGAGI (reference sequence). CDR3 nucleotides: TGTGCCAGCAGTTACTCGATGGATAATTCACCCCTCCACTTT. It specifies CASSYSMDNSPLHF.